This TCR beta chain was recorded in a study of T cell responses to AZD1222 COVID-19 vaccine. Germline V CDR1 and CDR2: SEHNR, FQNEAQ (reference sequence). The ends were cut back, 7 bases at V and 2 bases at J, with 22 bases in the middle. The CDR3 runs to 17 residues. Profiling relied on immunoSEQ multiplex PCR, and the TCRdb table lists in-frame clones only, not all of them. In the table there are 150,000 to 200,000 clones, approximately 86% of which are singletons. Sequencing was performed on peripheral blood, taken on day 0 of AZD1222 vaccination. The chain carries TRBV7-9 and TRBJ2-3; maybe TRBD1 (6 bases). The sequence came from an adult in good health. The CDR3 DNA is TGTGCCAGCACCCTTAGAGGGGGTCCGAGGTTCACAGATACGCAGTATTTT. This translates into CASTLRGGPRFTDTQYF.